A selection of T cell receptor beta chains follows, all from one sample in a study of blood T cell repertoires in COVID-19. TCRdb's table, derived via immunoSEQ multiplex PCR, lists solely in-frame clones and lacks some. The table has under 350,000 clones, roughly 87% seen once. Sequencing was done on a sample of peripheral blood. Every receptor here comes from a human donor in a cohort sampled during active COVID-19. The CDR3 runs from the conserved cysteine through the conserved F or W. D genes are given only for firm matches.

j_gene,v_gene,d_gene,CDR3aa,CDR3nt
TRBJ2-3,TRBV3-1/TRBV3-2,TRBD1,CASGTGGKDTQYF,TGTGCCAGCGGTACAGGGGGGAAAGATACGCAGTATTTT
TRBJ1-1,TRBV7-9,NA,CASRGYRSGRNTEAFF,TGTGCCAGCAGGGGTTACAGGTCCGGGAGGAACACTGAAGCTTTCTTT
TRBJ2-1,TRBV7-2,NA,CASSLGGRNEQFF,TGTGCCAGCAGCTTAGGGGGGCGTAATGAGCAGTTCTTC
TRBJ2-1,TRBV7-9,NA,CASSTTLRGTNEQFF,TGTGCCAGCAGCACCACCCTTAGGGGGACCAATGAGCAGTTCTTC
TRBJ2-1,TRBV6-6,NA,CASTPGSYNEQFF,TGTGCCAGCACCCCGGGGTCCTACAATGAGCAGTTCTTC
TRBJ1-2,TRBV18,NA,CASSLLPVNRERRTNYGYTF,TGTGCCAGCTCACTACTCCCGGTGAACAGGGAGAGGAGAACTAACTATGGCTACACCTTC
TRBJ2-3,TRBV9,TRBD2,CASSVERDLSTDTQYF,TGTGCCAGCAGCGTAGAGCGGGATCTGAGCACAGATACGCAGTATTTT
TRBJ2-1,TRBV5-1,TRBD1,CASSLQGTGGYNEQFF,TGCGCCAGCAGCTTGCAAGGGACAGGGGGATACAATGAGCAGTTCTTC
TRBJ1-4,TRBV30,NA,CAWTPDRTPTNEKLFF,TGTGCCTGGACCCCCGACAGGACCCCAACTAATGAAAAACTGTTTTTT
TRBJ2-2,TRBV5-4,TRBD1,CASSLTGGAFTGELFF,TGTGCCAGCAGCCTTACAGGGGGCGCTTTCACCGGGGAGCTGTTTTTT
TRBJ1-6,TRBV27,TRBD1,CASSLGQGSSPLHF,TGTGCCAGCAGTCTCGGACAGGGGAGTTCACCCCTCCACTTT
TRBJ2-1,TRBV5-4,TRBD2,CASNAAAGGSYNEQFF,TGTGCCAGCAACGCCGCGGCGGGAGGGAGCTACAATGAGCAGTTCTTC
TRBJ1-1,TRBV7-9,TRBD1,CASSVGTVGRRTEAFF,TGTGCCAGCAGCGTAGGGACAGTAGGAAGGCGCACTGAAGCTTTCTTT
TRBJ2-1,TRBV28,TRBD1,CASSTRQGAVHNEQFF,TGTGCCAGCAGCACGCGACAGGGGGCCGTTCACAATGAGCAGTTCTTC
TRBJ1-1,TRBV5-5,TRBD1,CASSLRGGQGAEAFF,TGTGCCAGCAGCCTTCGTGGGGGACAGGGGGCCGAAGCTTTCTTT
TRBJ2-1,TRBV7-9,NA,CASSLGAILFAGFDEQFF,TGTGCCAGCAGCTTAGGGGCCATACTTTTTGCGGGTTTCGATGAGCAGTTCTTC
TRBJ1-5,TRBV11-2,TRBD1,CASSKTGGTQPQHF,TGTGCCAGCAGCAAAACAGGGGGCACTCAGCCCCAGCATTTT
TRBJ2-3,TRBV5-8,NA,CASSLGQAGDTQYF,TGTGCCAGCAGCTTGGGGCAGGCTGGAGATACGCAGTATTTT
TRBJ1-2,TRBV28,NA,CASSGQKGYTF,TGTGCCAGCAGTGGACAGAAGGGCTACACCTTC
TRBJ2-7,TRBV10-3,TRBD1,CAIRDRGSIYEQYF,TGTGCCATCAGGGACAGGGGCAGTATCTACGAGCAGTACTTC
TRBJ2-1,TRBV18,TRBD2,CASSPGTSGSYNEQFF,TGTGCCAGCTCACCCGGGACTAGCGGCTCCTACAATGAGCAGTTCTTC
TRBJ2-2,TRBV5-4,TRBD2,CASSLSSGRTGELFF,TGTGCCAGCAGCCTCAGTAGCGGGAGGACCGGGGAGCTGTTTTTT
TRBJ2-2,TRBV18,NA,CASFLGSTNTGELFF,TGTGCCAGCTTTCTGGGTAGCACGAACACCGGGGAGCTGTTTTTT
TRBJ2-5,TRBV2,NA,CASSEGYPETQYF,TGTGCCAGCAGTGAGGGCTATCCAGAGACCCAGTACTTC
TRBJ1-2,TRBV5-6,NA,CASTKRGRTSYGYTF,TGTGCCAGCACAAAGCGGGGCAGAACCAGTTATGGCTACACCTTC
TRBJ1-6,TRBV28,NA,CASSLGGGNFSPLHF,TGTGCCAGCAGTTTAGGGGGGGGCAATTTTTCACCCCTCCACTTT
TRBJ1-5,TRBV24-1,NA,CATSDSGPGGGNQPQHF,TGTGCCACCAGTGATTCTGGACCCGGAGGTGGCAATCAGCCCCAGCATTTT
TRBJ2-1,TRBV6-1,TRBD2,CASSVAGALYNEQFF,TGTGCCAGCAGTGTAGCGGGAGCCCTTTACAATGAGCAGTTCTTC
TRBJ2-7,TRBV6-1,NA,CASSGPGQGRPYEQYF,TGTGCCAGCAGTGGACCGGGACAAGGAAGACCCTACGAGCAGTACTTC
TRBJ2-3,TRBV21-1,NA,CASSKVGDRGLADTQYF,TGTGCCAGCAGCAAAGTCGGGGACAGGGGGCTGGCAGATACGCAGTATTTT